This T cell receptor beta chain was sequenced for a study of CD8+ T cells in alopecia areata. Study-wide background: For 6 to 18 months, tofacitinib was taken, and 6 months off drug followed.

Extraction of RNA preceded its reverse transcription into cDNA, which served as the sequencing template. Produced via immunoSEQ multiplex PCR; TCRdb's table is partial and in-frame only. Among 140,000 to 150,000 clones listed, 45% to 60% were seen once. A few counts support this clone. The identical CDR3 is also encoded by other nucleotide sequences in the sample. The V gene's germline CDR1 is SQVTM and CDR2 ANQGSEA. The length of the CDR3 is 10 residues. The V and J ends lost 6 bases and 8 bases respectively, with 8 bases between them. Sequencing input: CD4+ T cells sorted from blood. This clonotype originated in a human donor with alopecia areata. The chain uses TRBV29-1 and TRBJ2-1; D may be TRBD1 or TRBD2 (5 bases each). The CDR3 coding sequence is TGCAGCGTGGGACGAGATGAGCAGTTCTTC. It encodes CSVGRDEQFF.